This record looks at one T cell receptor beta chain sequence and its context. Its antigen specificity is not known. Per-base quality was not reported, and no clone a single base away is much larger than it. CDR1 and CDR2 were assigned from the germline V gene as SGHDT and YYEEEE. The CDR3 holds 17 amino acids from the cysteine to the phenylalanine. Only CDR3 DNA is held: 51 bases, read in frame from base 1. V gives up 7 bases and J gives up 1 base, and the segment between their germline ends measures 21 bases. The sample comes from a study of CD8 T cells in Susac syndrome (dated by TCRdb to 2018 to 2020). At the level of the whole study: Whether CD8+ T cell activation and differentiation in Susac syndrome was antigen driven was tested using repertoire sequencing. The study compared CD8+ T cell repertoire clonality among 12 healthy donors, 14 Susac syndrome patients and roughly 16 multiple sclerosis patients.

RNA was extracted with the RNeasy kit and 0.5 to 1 ug was reverse transcribed using random hexamers. TCR beta CDR3 regions were amplified with the immunoSEQ multiplex PCR assay covering 54 Vbeta and 13 Jbeta segments. PCR amplification bias was corrected using a synthetic template baseline for primer optimization and computational correction. For the original study's pipeline: Reads were annotated to V, D and J genes per IMGT and analyzed with immunoSEQ Analyzer, keeping only productive sequences. Clonality was calculated as one minus the Shannon entropy normalized by log2 of the number of productive unique sequences. For each patient and control, public and private clones were evaluated among the 100 most prevalent clones. Clones were defined as Susac-specific when absent from the healthy and MS cohorts, from fewer than 1,200 published viral clones and from other ImmuneACCESS disease sequences. TCRdb ran its own pipeline on the public reads, namely fastp trimming at Q25 and MiXCR clone calling, and kept in-frame beta chains. Under each unique CDR3 protein, matching rows form one entry showing the most common genes and DNA. The V and J calls shown here were made by TCRdb, not taken from the authors' results. The sample has fewer than 150,000 distinct CDR3 sequences on record, roughly 94% of them singletons. About 0.26% of the sample belongs to the ten largest clones.

Peripheral blood CD8+ and CD4+ T cells from healthy donors, Susac syndrome patients and multiple sclerosis patients were profiled by high-throughput TCR beta sequencing. Healthy donors were included as age- and sex-matched controls. Bulk CD8+ and CD4+ T cells were purified by magnetic negative isolation, whereas CD8+ TEMRA cells were enriched by FACS. Blood was drawn into EDTA tubes, processed within 24 hours, and PBMCs were isolated by density gradient centrifugation. PBMCs intended for TCR sequencing were cryopreserved in liquid nitrogen and thawed later in a water bath at 37 degrees C. The sorted or isolated CD4+, CD8+ and CD8+ TEMRA cells reached a purity of at least 90%. What the research found in general, with its limitations: The number of individuals in the TCR sequencing and HLA analysis was acknowledged as relatively small.

The rearranged segments are TRBV5-6 and TRBJ2-4; confidence is insufficient to name the D gene. This TCR was recovered from a human donor in good health. Sequencing was performed on CD8+ T cells from PBMCs. The CDR3 reads as follows: CASFPQTSSSAKNIQYF. The base sequence is TGTGCCAGCTTCCCCCAAACCTCGAGTTCGGCCAAAAACATTCAGTACTTC.